Below are 20 T cell receptor beta chains sequenced from a single sample in a study of cytomegalovirus exposure and HLA in healthy donors. Data came from immunoSEQ multiplex PCR; TCRdb stores just in-frame clones and leaves some out. The data hold 300,000 to 450,000 clones, with just over 85% observed a single time. The sequenced material came from PBMCs. These receptors came from a woman aged 18-35 years in good health and CMV-seronegative.

The gene calls are TRBV28 and TRBJ2-1, with D tentatively TRBD2 (6 bases). The CDR3 contains 16 residues. V was cut by 6 bases and J by 0 bases, with 15 bases left in between. Germline V lookup: CDR1 MDHEN, CDR2 SYDVKM. The CDR3 DNA sequence: TGTGCCAGCAGGGGACTTTCGGGACGCTCCTACAATGAGCAGTTCTTC. The encoded protein is CASRGLSGRSYNEQFF.

This clone showed up just once. The chain employs TRBV2 and TRBJ2-2; a weak D match, TRBD1 (6 bases). Germline V gene data show CDR1 as SNHLY and CDR2 as FYNNEI. The ends were cut back, 3 bases at V and 0 bases at J, with 14 bases in the middle. CDR3 length: 17 residues. CDR3 sequence reads: CASSEPQGSTNTGELFF. DNA of the CDR3: TGTGCCAGCAGTGAGCCCCAGGGGAGCACGAACACCGGGGAGCTGTTTTTT.

The chain uses TRBV19 and TRBJ1-1; D is uncertain. This CDR3 spans 12 amino acids. The germline gives CDR1 LNHDA, CDR2 SQIVND (reference sequence). V was pared by 10 bases and J by 5 bases, with 14 bases between. In nucleotides, the CDR3 is TGTGCCACCTTTATCACGGGGACTGAAGCTTTCTTT. Its translation: CATFITGTEAFF.

There are a few counts of this clone. This rearrangement joins TRBV6-1 to TRBJ1-2; 9 bases line up with TRBD1. The CDR3 runs 15 residues. With 3 bases clipped from V and 4 bases from J, the junction kept 6 bases outside the gene matches. Germline V gene data show CDR1 as MNHNS and CDR2 as SASEGT. In DNA, the CDR3 is TGTGCCAGCAGTGAGGGGACAGGGCCAGTCTATGGCTACACCTTC. Amino acids: CASSEGTGPVYGYTF.

The rearrangement joins TRBV30 to TRBJ2-1; D may be TRBD2 (8 bases). Germline CDR1 and CDR2: GTSNPN and SVGIG (reference sequence). The V end lost 0 bases, the J end lost 15 bases, and 15 bases lay between the germline ends. CDR3 length: 12 amino acids. CDR3 coding DNA: TGTGCCTGGAGTGTAGTCGGGAGGGGGCTGTTCTTC. Translating it yields CAWSVVGRGLFF.

J is TRBJ2-2 and V is TRBV5-1; 16 positions match TRBD2. V gave up 4 bases and J gave up 6 bases; unmatched junction bases: 9. The germline gives CDR1 SGHRS, CDR2 YFSETQ. The CDR3 covers 18 residues. DNA of the CDR3: TGCGCCAGCAGCCCGCCGGGACTAGCGGGAGGGCGGGCCGGGGAGCTGTTTTTT. Its protein is CASSPPGLAGGRAGELFF.

The chain combines TRBV28 with TRBJ2-7, with 8 bases that match TRBD1. There are 14 residues in the CDR3. The V segment lost 8 bases and the J segment 7 bases; nucleotides outside the gene matches: 13. The germline V gene has CDR1 MDHEN and CDR2 SYDVKM. The CDR3: CASQITQGAWEQYF. Written as DNA, the CDR3 is TGTGCCAGCCAGATTACGCAGGGGGCCTGGGAGCAGTACTTC. Based on the CDR3 plus reference TRBV28 and TRBJ2-7, the full variable domain is DVKVTQSSRYLVKRTGEKVFLECVQDMDHENMFWYRQDPGLGLRLIYFSYDVKMKEKGDIPEGYSVSREKKERFSLILESASTNQTSMYLCASQITQGAWEQYFGPGTRLTVT.

CDR3 DNA: TGTGCCAGCAGGATCAAGACAGGGGGCTCCTACGAGCAGTACTTC. It codes for CASRIKTGGSYEQYF. The chain links TRBV6-6 to TRBJ2-7; 9 bases line up with TRBD1. V shed 6 bases and J 0 bases; nucleotides not matched to a gene: 6. This CDR3 comprises 15 residues. Germline V gives CDR1 MNHNY, CDR2 SVGAGI (reference sequence).

CDR3 DNA: TGTGCCAGCAGGGCGGGTCTCTCCTACGAGCAGTACTTC. Residues: CASRAGLSYEQYF. The chain couples TRBV11-2 to TRBJ2-7; D is perhaps TRBD2 (5 bases). Trimming took off 6 bases at V and 0 bases at J, with 9 bases between the two ends. The CDR3 spans 13 residues. From germline, CDR1 is SGHAT and CDR2 FQNNGV.

The chain couples TRBV7-2 to TRBJ2-5; possibly TRBD1 for D (6 bases). Trimming removed 4 bases from V and 5 bases from J, with 14 bases in between. The CDR3 runs 14 residues. CDR1 is SGHTA and CDR2 is FQGNSA in the germline V gene. This chain's CDR3 is CASSSTGSWETQYF. The CDR3 DNA is TGTGCCAGCAGCTCTACAGGGTCATGGGAGACCCAGTACTTC.

This clone was seen a few times. The chain uses TRBV18 and TRBJ2-7, with 7 bases matching TRBD2. The CDR3 covers 15 residues. Per the germline V gene, CDR1 is KGHSH and CDR2 is LQKENI. V gave up 2 bases and J gave up 0 bases; unmatched junction bases: 4. DNA of the CDR3: TGTGCCAGCTCACCAGACGGCGGGAGCTCCTACGAGCAGTACTTC. Its translation is CASSPDGGSSYEQYF.

This CDR3 reads CATGRGAGIYEQYF. CDR3 DNA: TGTGCCACCGGCAGGGGAGCGGGAATCTACGAGCAGTACTTC. V gene TRBV5-5 combines with J gene TRBJ2-7; a possible D gene is TRBD2 (7 bases). Trimming took 9 bases from V and 3 from J, leaving 19 bases between them. The CDR3 has 14 amino acids. Per the germline V gene, CDR1 is SGHKS and CDR2 is YYEKEE (reference sequence).

The V and J genes are TRBV4-1 and TRBJ1-1, with TRBD1 identical over 7 bases. J was trimmed by 5 bases and V by 5 bases; bases with no gene match: 8. Germline lookup yields CDR1 MGHRA and CDR2 YSYEKL. The CDR3 consists of 14 residues. The CDR3 coding sequence is TGCGCCAGCAGCTTAAGGGGGCTGGAGACTGAAGCTTTCTTT. Protein sequence: CASSLRGLETEAFF.

The rearrangement links TRBV9 to TRBJ2-5; D is undetermined. V lost 0 bases to trimming and J lost 2 bases, with 14 bases between them. Germline assignment: CDR1 SGDLS and CDR2 YYNGEE. This CDR3 spans 16 amino acids. CDR3 loop: CASSVAPQMTQETQYF. Written as DNA, the CDR3 is TGTGCCAGCAGCGTAGCCCCCCAGATGACTCAAGAGACCCAGTACTTC.

The sample holds a few counts of this clone. The sample carries other DNA sequences with the same CDR3. The rearrangement links TRBV11-2 to TRBJ2-7, with D unresolved. The V gene's germline CDR1 is SGHAT and CDR2 FQNNGV. The CDR3 has 11 residues. Deletions cut 5 bases from V and 3 bases from J, with 5 bases between. The CDR3 loop is CASSHSYEQYF. The CDR3 DNA sequence: TGTGCCAGCAGCCATAGCTACGAGCAGTACTTC.

The V gene is TRBV27, the J gene TRBJ2-3, with TRBD2 matching 9 bases. There are 12 residues in the CDR3. J was trimmed by 12 bases and V by 5 bases; bases with no gene match: 6. CDR1 is MNHEY, CDR2 SMNVEV, per germline (reference sequence). For the CDR3, the DNA is TGTGCCAGCAGTGTTAGCGGGGGCCCCCAGTATTTT. Residues: CASSVSGGPQYF.

V usage is TRBV10-1 and J usage is TRBJ2-3; D remains ambiguous. Germline V gives CDR1 WNHNN, CDR2 SYGVQD (reference sequence). This CDR3 region has 12 residues. The V end lost 1 base, the J end lost 5 bases, and 4 bases lay between the germline ends. The CDR3, as DNA: TGCGCCAGCAGTGAGTTCGGAGATACGCAGTATTTT. Its protein is CASSEFGDTQYF.

This clone was recorded once. V and J are TRBV4-2 and TRBJ2-7; 9 positions agree with TRBD2. V was pared by 4 bases and J by 3 bases, with 4 bases of the junction left unmatched. Germline CDR1 is LGHNA and CDR2 is YNFKEQ. The CDR3 has 14 residues. The CDR3 spells CASSLDSGSYEQYF. In DNA form, the CDR3 reads TGTGCCAGCAGCCTAGATAGCGGGAGCTACGAGCAGTACTTC.

The chain combines TRBV27 with TRBJ2-6; unclear D gene. The CDR3 extends over 16 amino acids. CDR1 and CDR2 (germline): MNHEY, SMNVEV (reference sequence). V was shortened by 5 bases and J by 0 bases, with 11 bases between the two germline ends. Here the CDR3 reads CASSPSPLSGANVLTF. For the CDR3, the DNA is TGTGCCAGCAGTCCAAGCCCCCTCTCTGGGGCCAACGTCCTGACTTTC.

The rearrangement links TRBV6-1 to TRBJ1-6; D not certain. Trimming removed 2 bases from V and 5 bases from J, with 10 bases in between. The CDR3 is made up of 15 amino acids. From germline, CDR1 is MNHNS and CDR2 SASEGT. CDR3 bases: TGTGCCAGCAGTGAATTTTCACTGAATAATTCACCCCTCCACTTT. It translates to CASSEFSLNNSPLHF.